This T cell receptor (beta chain) came from a study of blood T cell repertoires in COVID-19. Method: immunoSEQ multiplex PCR; TCRdb's copy keeps in-frame clones and lacks some. The sample has about 70,000 clones, around nine tenths seen once. V was clipped by 5 bases and J by 1 base, with 8 bases between them. CDR1 MGHRA and CDR2 YSYEKL come from the germline V gene. This CDR3 is 14 amino acids long. The source of this sequence is a woman between 18 and 30 years old with acute or convalescent COVID-19. The chain employs TRBV4-1 and TRBJ1-4; D unresolved. Sequenced: peripheral blood. CDR3 loop: CASSAIGTNEKLFF. The CDR3 region has the DNA TGCGCCAGCAGCGCCATCGGAACTAATGAAAAACTGTTTTTT.